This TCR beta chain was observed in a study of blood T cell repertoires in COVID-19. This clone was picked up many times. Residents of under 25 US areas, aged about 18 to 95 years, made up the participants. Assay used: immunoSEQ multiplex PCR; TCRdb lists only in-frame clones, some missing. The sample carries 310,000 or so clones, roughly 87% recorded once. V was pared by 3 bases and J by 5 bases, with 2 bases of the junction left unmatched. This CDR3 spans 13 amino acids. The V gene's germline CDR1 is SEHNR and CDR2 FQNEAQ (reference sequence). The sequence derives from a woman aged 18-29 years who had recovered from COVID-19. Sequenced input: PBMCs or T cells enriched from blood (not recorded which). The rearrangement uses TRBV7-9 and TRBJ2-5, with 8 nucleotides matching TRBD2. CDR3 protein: CASSFREGETQYF. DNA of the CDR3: TGTGCCAGCAGCTTTCGGGAGGGGGAGACCCAGTACTTC.